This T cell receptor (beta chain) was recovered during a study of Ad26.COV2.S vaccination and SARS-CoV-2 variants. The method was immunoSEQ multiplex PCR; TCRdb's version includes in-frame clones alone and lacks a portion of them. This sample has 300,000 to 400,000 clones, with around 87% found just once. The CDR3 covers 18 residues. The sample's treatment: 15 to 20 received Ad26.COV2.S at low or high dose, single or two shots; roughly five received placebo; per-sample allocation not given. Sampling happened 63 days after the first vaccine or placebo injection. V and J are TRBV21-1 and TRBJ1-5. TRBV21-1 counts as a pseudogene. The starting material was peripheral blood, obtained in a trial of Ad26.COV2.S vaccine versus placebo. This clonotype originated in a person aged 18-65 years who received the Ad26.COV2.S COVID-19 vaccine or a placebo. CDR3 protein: CASSKMRPGCGGRVAQHF. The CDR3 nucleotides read TGTGCCAGCAGCAAAATGAGGCCCGGATGTGGGGGGCGAGTGGCCCAGCATTTT.